This TCR beta chain derives from a study of T cell repertoires in cytomegalovirus infection. Germline V CDR1 and CDR2: MNHEY, SMNVEV (reference sequence). V was pared by 6 bases and J by 5 bases, with 11 bases of the junction left unmatched. The CDR3 length is 15 residues. A single record per CDR3 protein comes from TCRdb applying MiXCR to the reads. The sample includes 500,000 to 600,000 distinct CDR3 sequences, about 15% of them seen just once. This chain connects TRBV27 to TRBJ2-5; 8 bases map to TRBD2. The receptor comes from a human donor in good health (CMV status not recorded). Some clones in this sample may be carry-over from other donors' samples. The sample consisted of CD8+ T cells from PBMCs. The CDR3 loop reads CASSLITSGGETQYF. The CDR3 region has the DNA TGTGCCAGCAGCCTCATAACTAGCGGCGGGGAGACCCAGTACTTC.